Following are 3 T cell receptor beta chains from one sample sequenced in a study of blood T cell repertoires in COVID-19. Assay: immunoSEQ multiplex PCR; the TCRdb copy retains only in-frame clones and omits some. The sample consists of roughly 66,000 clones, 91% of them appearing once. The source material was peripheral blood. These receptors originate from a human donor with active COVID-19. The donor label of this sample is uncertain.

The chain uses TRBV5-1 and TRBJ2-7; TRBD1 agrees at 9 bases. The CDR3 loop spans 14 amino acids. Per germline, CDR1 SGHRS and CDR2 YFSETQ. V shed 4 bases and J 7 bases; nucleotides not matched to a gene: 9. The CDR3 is CASSGTGTGIEQYF. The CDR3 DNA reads TGCGCCAGCAGCGGTACTGGGACAGGGATTGAGCAGTACTTC.

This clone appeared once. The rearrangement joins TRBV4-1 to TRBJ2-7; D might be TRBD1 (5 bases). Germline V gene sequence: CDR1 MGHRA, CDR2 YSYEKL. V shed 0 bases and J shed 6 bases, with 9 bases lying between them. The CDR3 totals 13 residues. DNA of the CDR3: TGCGCCAGCAGCCAAGAAGTAAGGGGCGAGCAGTACTTC. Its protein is CASSQEVRGEQYF.

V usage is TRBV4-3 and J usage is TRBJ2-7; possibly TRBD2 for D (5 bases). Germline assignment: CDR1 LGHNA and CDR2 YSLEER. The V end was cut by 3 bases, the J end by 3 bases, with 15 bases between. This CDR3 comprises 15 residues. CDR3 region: CASSQALTRDYEQYF. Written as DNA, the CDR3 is TGCGCCAGCAGCCAGGCCTTAACTAGGGACTACGAGCAGTACTTC.